Below are 25 T cell receptor beta chains sequenced from a single sample in a study of blood T cells in healthy people across ages (dated by TCRdb to between 2014 and 2017). The library was generated by 5' RACE. Data came from an Illumina HiSeq 2500. A second about 7 to 12 cycle PCR used a sample-barcoded 5' primer and a J-beta primer mix. TCRdb reanalyzed the raw reads on its own, using fastp at Q25 for trimming and MiXCR for clone calling, and kept in-frame beta chains. Each entry is one CDR3 protein sequence, shown with its most common DNA and genes. In this sample the table shows around 790,000 distinct CDR3 sequences, approximately 44% of which occur a single time. The leading ten clones occupy around 21% of the sample. Sequencing used blood. The receptor source for this set is a man aged 55 to 70 in good health.

In DNA, the CDR3 is TGTGCCAGCAGCCAAAACCAGGCTAGCGGGGGGGTCGGGGAGCTGTTTTTT. It yields the protein CASSQNQASGGVGELFF. The chain is built from TRBV7-2 and TRBJ2-2, with 12 bases identical to TRBD2. The V and J ends lost 5 bases and 7 bases, in that order; junction bases with no gene match: 11. The CDR3 consists of 17 residues. Germline assignment: CDR1 SGHTA and CDR2 FQGNSA.

The chain combines TRBV10-1 with TRBJ2-1; the D is unclear. The CDR3 contains 14 residues. Germline-derived CDR1 and CDR2 are WNHNN and SYGVQD (reference sequence). V was pared by 1 base and J by 5 bases, with 9 bases between. The CDR3 reads CASSELFRDNEQFF. The DNA of the CDR3 is TGCGCCAGCAGTGAGTTATTTCGGGACAATGAGCAGTTCTTC.

This clonotype came up a few times. This chain links TRBV27 with TRBJ1-2, with D possibly being TRBD1 (5 bases). Trimming pared 5 bases from V and 4 bases from J, leaving 11 bases between. The germline V gene encodes CDR1 MNHEY and CDR2 SMNVEV (reference sequence). This CDR3 spans 13 amino acids. The CDR3 nucleotides are TGTGCCAGCAGTGGGGGACCCGGCTATGGCTACACCTTC. Its translation is CASSGGPGYGYTF.

This sequence joins TRBV7-6 and TRBJ2-1, with D perhaps TRBD2 (5 bases). Germline loops: CDR1 SGHVS, CDR2 FNYEAQ. This CDR3 is built from 13 residues. Between the trimmed V and J ends, which lost 4 bases and 12 bases, there was a span of 16 bases. The CDR3 loop reads CASSSDPRSGQFF. The CDR3 DNA sequence: TGTGCCAGCAGCTCGGATCCCAGAAGCGGGCAGTTCTTC.

The chain uses TRBV4-3 and TRBJ1-4; D is undetermined. The CDR3 is made up of 13 amino acids. Trimming took off 0 bases at V and 8 bases at J, with 7 bases between the two ends. Per the germline V gene, CDR1 is LGHNA and CDR2 is YSLEER. The CDR3 spells CASSQDMGEKLFF. For the CDR3, the DNA is TGCGCCAGCAGCCAAGATATGGGGGAAAAACTGTTTTTT.

The chain has TRBV6-4 and TRBJ2-1; no clear D. V shed 2 bases and J shed 12 bases, with 17 bases lying between them. The CDR3 extends over 14 amino acids. Germline CDR1 is MRHNA and CDR2 is SNTAGT. CDR3 nucleotide sequence: TGTGCCAGCAGTGACGCGTTAGGCTACAATCGGCAGTTCTTC. It encodes CASSDALGYNRQFF.

In this sample, this clonotype turned up a few times. The genes are TRBV7-2 and TRBJ2-7, with 10 bases lining up with TRBD2. CDR1 and CDR2 from the germline V gene are SGHTA and FQGNSA. The CDR3 runs 18 residues. Trimming at V came to 5 bases and at J to 2 bases, leaving 15 bases not matched to a gene. CDR3 residues: CASSIQVASGGPTYEQYF. The CDR3 DNA is TGTGCCAGCAGCATCCAAGTAGCTAGCGGGGGCCCAACCTACGAGCAGTACTTC.

This clonotype was found once. This rearrangement joins TRBV6-1 to TRBJ2-2; D possibly corresponds to TRBD2 (6 bases). This CDR3 spans 17 amino acids. From germline, CDR1 is MNHNS and CDR2 SASEGT. The V gene lost 0 bases and the J gene lost 2 bases, with 13 bases spanning the gap. CDR3 region: CASSEAEGGYNTGELFF. In DNA form, the CDR3 reads TGTGCCAGCAGTGAAGCCGAAGGAGGGTATAACACCGGGGAGCTGTTTTTT.

Worth noting for this clonotype: Compared with germline, one end of the junction differs, possibly owing to a read error. The chain employs TRBV7-2 and TRBJ2-5; 9 bases line up with TRBD2. The end of the DNA is better explained by TRBJ2-4, so the J call may be wrong. This CDR3 has 17 residues. The germline gives CDR1 SGHTA, CDR2 FQGNSA. The CDR3 DNA follows: TGTGCCAGCAGCTTAGGTGGACTAGCGATCCCTAAAAGCATTCAGTACTTC. It translates to CASSLGGLAIPKSIQYF.

This sequence joins TRBV20-1 and TRBJ2-7; 12 bases line up with TRBD1. The CDR3 covers 16 residues. Germline lookup yields CDR1 DFQATT and CDR2 SNEGSKA (reference sequence). V shed 6 bases and J 2 bases; nucleotides not matched to a gene: 11. The CDR3 loop reads CSAGTGTGGAPYEQYF. The CDR3 region has the DNA TGCAGTGCGGGAACGGGGACAGGGGGCGCACCCTACGAGCAGTACTTC.

This clonotype was recorded many times. The genes are TRBV12-3 or TRBV12-4 and TRBJ2-7; 7 bases align to TRBD1. Trimming at V came to 3 bases and at J to 2 bases, leaving 4 bases not matched to a gene. The CDR3 is 14 residues long. The CDR3 protein is CASSLGTAAYEQYF. The DNA for the CDR3 is TGTGCCAGCAGTTTGGGGACAGCGGCCTACGAGCAGTACTTC.

The rearrangement joins TRBV5-1 to TRBJ1-1, with a weak D call TRBD1 (5 bases). Germline-derived CDR1 and CDR2 are SGHRS and YFSETQ. V lost 0 bases, J lost 0 bases, and 9 bases lay in between. This CDR3 is 15 amino acids long. CDR3 sequence (DNA): TGCGCCAGCAGCTTGGGACAGCACATGAACACTGAAGCTTTCTTT. Encoded protein: CASSLGQHMNTEAFF.

The table lists this clonotype with a few counts. This rearrangement joins TRBV9 to TRBJ2-4; D tentatively reads TRBD1 or TRBD2 (5 bases each). The CDR3 is 16 amino acids. Germline values: CDR1 SGDLS, CDR2 YYNGEE. V was shortened by 4 bases and J by 1 base, with 15 bases between the two germline ends. CDR3 nucleotides: TGTGCCAGCAGCCCCAACCGGTGGGGGGCCAAAAACATTCAGTACTTC. Translated, it gives CASSPNRWGAKNIQYF.

The genes are TRBV20-1 and TRBJ2-7; no clear D gene. V was shortened by 1 base and J by 2 bases, with 12 bases between the two germline ends. The CDR3 extends over 14 amino acids. CDR1 is DFQATT, CDR2 SNEGSKA, per germline (reference sequence). CDR3 sequence: CSARGWAAPYEQYF. CDR3 DNA: TGCAGTGCTAGAGGTTGGGCGGCCCCCTACGAGCAGTACTTC.

The chain employs TRBV20-1 and TRBJ2-3; 9 bases agree with TRBD2. The V segment lost 1 base and the J segment 4 bases; nucleotides outside the gene matches: 12. The CDR3 contains 17 residues. Germline V gene lookup returns CDR1 DFQATT and CDR2 SNEGSKA (reference sequence). The CDR3 is CSARAALGSGGSDTQYF. CDR3 sequence (DNA): TGCAGTGCTAGAGCCGCACTGGGGAGCGGGGGGTCAGATACGCAGTATTTT.

This chain connects TRBV14 to TRBJ1-2, with D tentatively TRBD1 (5 bases). Trimming pared 4 bases from V and 4 bases from J, leaving 13 bases between. The CDR3 runs to 14 residues. Germline assignment: CDR1 SGHDN and CDR2 FVKESK. This CDR3 reads CASSPDTSPYGYTF. For the CDR3, the DNA is TGTGCCAGCAGCCCGGACACCTCTCCCTATGGCTACACCTTC.

The chain links TRBV12-5 to TRBJ2-7; a possible D gene is TRBD1 (5 bases). Germline CDR1 LGHNT, CDR2 FRNRAP. V was shortened by 3 bases and J by 4 bases, with 7 bases between the two germline ends. The CDR3 loop spans 12 amino acids. The CDR3 DNA is TGTGCTAGTGGTTTTAGGGGTTACGAGCAGTACTTC. Amino acid sequence: CASGFRGYEQYF. Full variable domain (outside the CDR3, taken from reference TRBV12-5 and TRBJ2-7): DARVTQTPRHKVTEMGQEVTMRCQPILGHNTVFWYRQTMMQGLELLAYFRNRAPLDDSGMPKDRFSAEMPDATLATLKIQPSEPRDSAVYFCASGFRGYEQYFGPGTRLTVT.

The table lists this clonotype with a few counts. CDR3 sequence reads: CASSQPGPAYNSPLHF. The DNA of the CDR3 is TGTGCCAGCAGCCAACCGGGGCCCGCTTATAATTCACCCCTCCACTTT. This rearrangement joins TRBV3-1 to TRBJ1-6; D perhaps matches TRBD1 (5 bases). This CDR3 contains 16 residues. The germline V gene has CDR1 LGHDT and CDR2 YNNKEL (reference sequence). The V gene lost 2 bases and the J gene lost 4 bases, with 12 bases spanning the gap.

This chain joins TRBV20-1 and TRBJ1-2; 7 bases map to TRBD1. The CDR3 has 15 amino acids. Germline assignment: CDR1 DFQATT and CDR2 SNEGSKA (reference sequence). The trim removed 6 bases at V and 3 bases at J, leaving 13 bases unmatched. The CDR3 sequence: CSAARGQSLHYGYTF. The CDR3 DNA sequence: TGCAGTGCCGCGAGGGGACAGTCGCTCCACTATGGCTACACCTTC.

This clonotype turned up a few times. CDR3 bases: TGTGCCAGCAGCTTAGGCCTCAGGGACGGGACCCAGTACTTC. The encoded protein is CASSLGLRDGTQYF. J is TRBJ2-5 and V is TRBV13; D assignment may be TRBD1 or TRBD2 (5 bases each). Germline lookup yields CDR1 PRHDT and CDR2 FYEKMQ (reference sequence). Trimming stripped 0 bases from V and 7 bases from J, with 12 bases between. This CDR3 comprises 14 residues.

V usage is TRBV29-1 and J usage is TRBJ2-7; D could derive from TRBD1 or TRBD2 (5 bases each). This CDR3 contains 14 residues. The germline V gene has CDR1 SQVTM and CDR2 ANQGSEA. V was clipped by 0 bases and J by 2 bases, with 11 bases between them. This CDR3 is CSVEDARDPYEQYF. DNA of the CDR3: TGCAGCGTTGAAGATGCCAGGGACCCCTACGAGCAGTACTTC.

Notes on this clonotype: A junction end diverges from the germline sequence, so it may reflect a read error. The chain employs TRBV29-1 and TRBJ2-3, with D possibly matching TRBD2 (5 bases). This CDR3 region has 13 residues. In germline, CDR1 is SQVTM, CDR2 ANQGSEA. The CDR3 DNA sequence: TGCAGCTTTGGGGTCGGGGTCACAGATCCGCAGTATTTT. It encodes CSFGVGVTDPQYF.

This chain uses TRBV10-3 with TRBJ1-2; 9 positions match TRBD1. Unmatched junction bases numbered 3, after V lost 3 bases and J lost 4 bases. The CDR3 runs to 14 residues. Germline CDR1 reads ENHRY; CDR2 reads SYGVKD. Here the CDR3 DNA reads TGTGCCATCAGTGATGGGACAGGGCCCTATGGCTACACCTTC. Translated: CAISDGTGPYGYTF.

This clonotype was observed a handful of times. One junction end disagrees with the germline gene, perhaps due to a read error. The chain has TRBV28 and TRBJ2-3; D is unresolved. CDR3 size: 13 residues. Germline CDR1 reads MDHEN; CDR2 reads SYDVKM. CDR3 residues: CASSSPSTDTQYF. As DNA, the CDR3 is TGCGCCAGCAGCTCACCCTCCACAGATACGCAGTATTTT.

The chain has TRBV11-2 and TRBJ2-5; no reliable D call. The CDR3 contains 14 residues. The germline gives CDR1 SGHAT, CDR2 FQNNGV. V was pared by 1 base and J by 0 bases, with 6 bases between. The CDR3 DNA reads TGTGCCAGCAGCTTAGTTATCAACCAAGAGACCCAGTACTTC. Protein: CASSLVINQETQYF.